The rows below give T cell receptor beta chains drawn from one sample of a study of cytomegalovirus exposure and HLA in healthy donors. The repertoire was sequenced with immunoSEQ multiplex PCR; TCRdb's copy has only in-frame clones and lacks some. The table records 200,000 to 250,000 clones, around 80% of them present only once. Sequenced material: PBMCs. The receptors stem from a woman aged 55-70 years in good health and CMV-seropositive. Both conserved end residues are part of each CDR3. The D gene is left open where the match is weak. Clone size is not always given. Where it is, it says once, few, many or a class for expanded clones.

CDR3 length	V gene	D gene	J gene	clone size	CDR3 protein	CDR3 DNA
15	TRBV18	.	TRBJ1-4	.	CASSPPGQTNEKLFF	TGTGCCAGCTCACCTCCGGGACAAACTAATGAAAAACTGTTTTTT
13	TRBV6-5	.	TRBJ2-7	.	CASSFGGDYEQYF	TGTGCCAGCAGTTTTGGCGGGGACTACGAGCAGTACTTC
11	TRBV15	.	TRBJ2-1	.	CATSRFDRRFF	TGTGCCACCAGCAGGTTCGACAGAAGGTTCTTC
15	TRBV5-1	.	TRBJ2-7	.	CASSLVGGSDYEQYF	TGCGCCAGCAGCTTGGTAGGTGGGAGCGACTACGAGCAGTACTTC
16	TRBV19	TRBD1	TRBJ1-2	few	CASSNFLGQPNYGYTF	TGTGCCAGTAGCAACTTCTTGGGACAGCCAAACTATGGCTACACCTTC
18	TRBV14	TRBD2	TRBJ2-1	.	CASSPGLAGGPSYNEQFF	TGTGCCAGCAGCCCGGGACTAGCGGGAGGGCCCTCCTACAATGAGCAGTTCTTC
16	TRBV4-2	TRBD1	TRBJ2-5	.	CASSQNVEQGEETQYF	TGTGCCAGCAGCCAAAATGTGGAACAGGGGGAGGAGACCCAGTACTTC
14	TRBV9	.	TRBJ2-1	.	CASSVALASDEQFF	TGTGCCAGCAGCGTAGCACTAGCAAGCGATGAGCAGTTCTTC
15	TRBV6-5	.	TRBJ2-3	.	CASTPGTPGTDTQYF	TGTGCCAGCACCCCCGGGACACCCGGCACAGATACGCAGTATTTT
14	TRBV25-1	TRBD1	TRBJ1-1	few	CASRQTGRTTEAFF	TGTGCCAGCAGGCAGACAGGGCGGACCACTGAAGCTTTCTTT
15	TRBV5-6	TRBD2	TRBJ2-7	.	CASSYRFGGEGEQYF	TGTGCCAGCAGCTACCGGTTTGGGGGGGAGGGCGAGCAGTACTTC
14	TRBV2	.	TRBJ2-2	.	CASSQSGSTGELFF	TGTGCCAGCAGTCAATCAGGGTCCACCGGGGAGCTGTTTTTT
14	TRBV11-2	TRBD1	TRBJ2-7	.	CASSLAGGTYEQYF	TGTGCCAGCAGCTTAGCAGGGGGCACCTACGAGCAGTACTTC
12	TRBV30	.	TRBJ1-1	.	CAWSVGGYEAFF	TGTGCCTGGAGTGTAGGGGGTTATGAAGCTTTCTTT